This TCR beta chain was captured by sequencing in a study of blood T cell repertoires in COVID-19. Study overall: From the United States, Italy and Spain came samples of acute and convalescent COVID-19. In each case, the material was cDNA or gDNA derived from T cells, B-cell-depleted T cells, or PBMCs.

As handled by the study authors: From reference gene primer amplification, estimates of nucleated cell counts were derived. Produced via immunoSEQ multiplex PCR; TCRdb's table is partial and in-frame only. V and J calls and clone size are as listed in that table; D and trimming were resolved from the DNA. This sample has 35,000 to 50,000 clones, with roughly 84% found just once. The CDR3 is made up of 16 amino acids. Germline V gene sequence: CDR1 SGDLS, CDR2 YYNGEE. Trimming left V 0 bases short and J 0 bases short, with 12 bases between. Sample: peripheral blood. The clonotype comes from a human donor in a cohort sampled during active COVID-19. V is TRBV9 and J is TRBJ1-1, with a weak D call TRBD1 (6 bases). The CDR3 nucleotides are TGTGCCAGCAGCGTAGCGTCAGGGGAAATGAACACTGAAGCTTTCTTT. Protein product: CASSVASGEMNTEAFF.